The clone carrying this T cell receptor beta chain was observed at least ten times. Full-length variable regions came from constant-region reverse primers plus semi-nested Nested Universal Primer A PCR. In TCRdb, the 5' RACE reads were re-called with MiXCR into one record per CDR3 protein. Found here are about 50,000 distinct CDR3 sequences, over 15% of them singletons; the top ten hold 2% to 2.5%. Trimming took off 4 bases at V and 9 bases at J, with 11 bases between the two ends. The germline CDR1 and CDR2 sequences are SGHKS and YYEKEE (reference sequence). This CDR3 has 12 amino acids. The chain employs TRBV5-5 and TRBJ1-5; D is unclear. The clonotype originates from a female donor with breast cancer. Source material: naive CD4+ T cells sorted from blood. The subset denotes: naive CD4+ T cells, CD4+CD45RA+CD25-. The CDR3 here is CASSVPEGPQHF. The CDR3 DNA follows: TGTGCCAGCAGCGTCCCGGAGGGGCCCCAGCATTTT.